The 10 T cell receptor beta chains presented below share a single source sample, sequenced in a study of T cell responses to AZD1222 COVID-19 vaccine. The repertoire was sequenced with immunoSEQ multiplex PCR; TCRdb's copy has only in-frame clones and lacks some. Among over 110,000 clones, 85% to 95% were seen once, and the ten largest hold less than 15%. The sequencing here drew on peripheral blood, taken after recovery from COVID-19. These TCRs come from an adult who had recovered from COVID-19.

J is TRBJ2-1 and V is TRBV18, with 7 bases matching TRBD1. V lost 2 bases, J lost 5 bases, and 15 bases stayed unmatched. Germline CDR1 KGHSH, CDR2 LQKENI. The CDR3 runs to 18 residues. This CDR3 is CASSPIRTGIIRDNEQFF. The DNA of the CDR3 is TGTGCCAGCTCACCAATTCGGACAGGTATTATTCGGGACAATGAGCAGTTCTTC. The full variable domain, with the rest looked up from reference TRBV18 and TRBJ2-1, is NAGVMQNPRHLVRRRGQEARLRCSPMKGHSHVYWYRQLPEEGLKFMVYLQKENIIDESGMPKERFSAEFPKEGPSILRIQQVVRGDSAAYFCASSPIRTGIIRDNEQFFGPGTRLTVL.

The chain carries TRBV5-1 and TRBJ2-7; 8 bases agree with TRBD2. With 4 bases clipped from V and 4 bases from J, the junction kept 10 bases outside the gene matches. The length of the CDR3 is 15 residues. Per germline, CDR1 SGHRS and CDR2 YFSETQ. CDR3 amino acids: CASSPMSGSGYEQYF. The CDR3 DNA reads as TGCGCCAGCAGCCCTATGAGCGGGAGTGGGTACGAGCAGTACTTC. Filled out from reference TRBV5-1 and TRBJ2-7, the complete variable domain reads KAGVTQTPRYLIKTRGQQVTLSCSPISGHRSVSWYQQTPGQGLQFLFEYFSETQRNKGNFPGRFSGRQFSNSRSEMNVSTLELGDSALYLCASSPMSGSGYEQYFGPGTRLTVT.

This clone was observed once. This chain links TRBV24-1 with TRBJ1-2; no firm D call. The CDR3 covers 11 residues. Germline V CDR1 and CDR2: KGHDR, SFDVKD. V shed 1 base and J shed 6 bases, with 2 bases lying between them. CDR3 sequence reads: CATSDFDGYTF. The CDR3 nucleotides read TGTGCCACCAGTGATTTTGATGGCTACACCTTC.

In this sample, this clone turned up once. The V call is TRBV6-2 or TRBV6-3, the J call TRBJ2-7; 10 bases map to TRBD2. From germline, CDR1 is MNHEY and CDR2 SVGEGT. V was clipped by 0 bases and J by 4 bases; unmatched bases: 12. The CDR3 totals 18 residues. This CDR3 is CASSYSSSGSGSAYEQYF. CDR3 nucleotide sequence: TGTGCCAGCAGTTACTCATCTAGCGGGAGTGGGTCCGCATACGAGCAGTACTTC.

The rearrangement links TRBV5-1 to TRBJ2-5; unclear D gene. Per germline, CDR1 SGHRS and CDR2 YFSETQ. The CDR3 runs 13 residues. The V gene lost 0 bases and the J gene lost 5 bases, with 8 bases spanning the gap. CDR3 nucleotide sequence: TGCGCCAGCAGCTTGGTCCCAGCCGAGACCCAGTACTTC. This codes for CASSLVPAETQYF. The full variable domain, rest sourced from reference TRBV5-1 and TRBJ2-5, is KAGVTQTPRYLIKTRGQQVTLSCSPISGHRSVSWYQQTPGQGLQFLFEYFSETQRNKGNFPGRFSGRQFSNSRSEMNVSTLELGDSALYLCASSLVPAETQYFGPGTRLLVL.

The rearrangement joins TRBV24-1 to TRBJ2-2, with D possibly TRBD2 on 6 matching bases. Trimming shortened V by 2 bases and J by 3 bases, and 18 bases separated the two germline ends. The CDR3 runs to 18 residues. Germline CDR1 KGHDR, CDR2 SFDVKD. CDR3: CATSDSPSGRGDTGELFF. The CDR3 region has the DNA TGTGCCACCAGTGATTCCCCCTCCGGGAGAGGGGACACCGGGGAGCTGTTTTTT.

The J gene is TRBJ2-7, the V gene TRBV30; tentative D call: TRBD1 (6 bases). Trimming pared 6 bases from V and 4 bases from J, leaving 16 bases between. The germline V gene has CDR1 GTSNPN and CDR2 SVGIG (reference sequence). The CDR3 contains 13 residues. This CDR3 is CACSADSLYEQYF. The CDR3 bases are TGTGCCTGCTCGGCGGACAGTCTTTACGAGCAGTACTTC.

The chain carries TRBV5-1 and TRBJ2-7, with TRBD2 identical over 9 bases. CDR1 and CDR2 from the germline V gene are SGHRS and YFSETQ. The CDR3 contains 16 residues. The trim removed 0 bases at V and 1 base at J, leaving 5 bases unmatched. The CDR3 DNA is TGCGCCAGCAGCTTGGAAACTAGCGGGCCTTCCTACGAGCAGTACTTC. Translation gives CASSLETSGPSYEQYF.

CDR3 in amino acids: CATSRDLLRTSTDTQYF. As DNA, the CDR3 is TGTGCCACCAGCAGAGATCTGTTGAGGACCAGCACAGATACGCAGTATTTT. J is TRBJ2-3 and V is TRBV15; D is unresolved. The germline V gene has CDR1 LNHNV and CDR2 YYDKDF (reference sequence). Trimming took 0 bases from V and 0 from J, leaving 13 bases between them. This CDR3 is built from 17 residues.

CDR3: CASRTGQGIGEQYF. CDR3 coding DNA: TGTGCCAGCAGGACGGGACAGGGGATTGGGGAGCAGTACTTC. V usage is TRBV7-9 and J usage is TRBJ2-7, with 10 nucleotides matching TRBD1. Germline CDR1 reads SEHNR; CDR2 reads FQNEAQ (reference sequence). The CDR3 loop spans 14 amino acids. Trimming at V came to 6 bases and at J to 7 bases, leaving 9 bases not matched to a gene.